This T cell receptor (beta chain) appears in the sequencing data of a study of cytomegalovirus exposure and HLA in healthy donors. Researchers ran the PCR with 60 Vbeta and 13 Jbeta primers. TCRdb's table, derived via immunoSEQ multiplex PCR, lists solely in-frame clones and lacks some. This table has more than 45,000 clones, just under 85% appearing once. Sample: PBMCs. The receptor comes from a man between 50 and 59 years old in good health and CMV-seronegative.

CDR3 DNA sequence: TGTGCCACCAGCAGAGGCAGACAGCTTGATGAAGCTTTCTTT. It yields the protein CATSRGRQLDEAFF. J is TRBJ1-1 and V is TRBV15; perhaps TRBD1 as D (5 bases). V was pared by 1 base and J by 7 bases, with 13 bases between. Germline CDR1 LNHNV, CDR2 YYDKDF (reference sequence). The CDR3 runs to 14 residues.